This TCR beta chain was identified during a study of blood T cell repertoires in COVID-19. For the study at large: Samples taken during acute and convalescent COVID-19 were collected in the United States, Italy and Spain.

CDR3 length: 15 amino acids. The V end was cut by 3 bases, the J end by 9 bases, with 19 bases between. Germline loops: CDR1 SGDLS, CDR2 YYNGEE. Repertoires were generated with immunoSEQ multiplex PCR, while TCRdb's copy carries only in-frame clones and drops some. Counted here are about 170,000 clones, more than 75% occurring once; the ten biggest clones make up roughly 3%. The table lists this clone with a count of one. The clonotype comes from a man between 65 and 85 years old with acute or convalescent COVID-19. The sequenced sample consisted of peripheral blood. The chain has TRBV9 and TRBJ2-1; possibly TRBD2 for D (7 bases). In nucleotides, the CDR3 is TGTGCCAGCAGCGCATCCCTGGGGGGCGGGAGTGAGCAGTTCTTC. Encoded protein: CASSASLGGGSEQFF.